A selection of T cell receptor beta chains follows, all from one sample in a study of beta chain features in type 1 diabetes. Repertoires were generated with immunoSEQ multiplex PCR, while TCRdb's copy carries only in-frame clones and drops some. The profile covers under 550,000 clones, with about an eighth appearing a single time and over 0.04% taken by the ten largest. The sequencing input was naive CD4+ T cells from blood. Receptors originate from a woman between 18 and 29 years old in good health. The CDR3 runs from the conserved cysteine through the conserved F or W. The D gene is left open where the match is weak. A clone size is listed for some rows: how often the clone was seen (once, few, many), or a class if it is expanded.

TRBV30	TRBJ2-7	13	NA	NA	TGTGCCTGGAGTGGCTACACCCAGGGTGAGCAGTACTTC	CAWSGYTQGEQYF
TRBV7-2	TRBJ2-1	13	NA	many	TGTGCCAGCAGCCCTCCGCCTACCAATGAGCAGTTCTTC	CASSPPPTNEQFF
TRBV30	TRBJ2-6	16	NA	NA	TGTGCCTGGAGTTGGGTTAAGGCGTCCGGGGCCAACGTCCTGACTTTC	CAWSWVKASGANVLTF
TRBV9	TRBJ1-6	16	NA	few	TGTGCCAGCAGCGGGGCCGCGGGGCTTTATAATTCACCCCTCCACTTT	CASSGAAGLYNSPLHF
TRBV7-3	TRBJ2-7	13	NA	few	TGTGCCAGCAGCTTTACCCTAACAGGCGAGCAGTACTTC	CASSFTLTGEQYF
TRBV5-1	TRBJ2-1	14	NA	NA	TGCGCCAGCAGCACCCGGGACGGACACAATGAGCAGTTCTTC	CASSTRDGHNEQFF
TRBV7-9	TRBJ2-2	15	NA	NA	TGTGCCAGCAGCCTCACCGGGGCCGAGACCGGGGAGCTGTTTTTT	CASSLTGAETGELFF
TRBV7-9	TRBJ2-1	14	NA	NA	TGTGCCAGCAGTACCGCAAGCGTACACAATGAGCAGTTCTTC	CASSTASVHNEQFF
TRBV19	TRBJ1-4	14	NA	NA	TGTGCCAGTAGTCTTCAGGAGGACGCCAAAGGACTGTTTTTT	CASSLQEDAKGLFF
TRBV5-1	TRBJ2-5	16	TRBD2	NA	TGCGCCAGCAGCTTGGATTTGGGCGGGGGTCAGGAGACCCAGTACTTC	CASSLDLGGGQETQYF
TRBV7-9	TRBJ1-2	13	NA	few	TGTGCCAGCAGCTTAGCCCCAACAGGTCCAGACACCTTC	CASSLAPTGPDTF
TRBV7-2	TRBJ2-1	16	TRBD2	few	TGTGCCAGCAGCTTACCGGGACTAGCGGGAGGAAATGAGCAGTTCTTC	CASSLPGLAGGNEQFF
TRBV7-2	TRBJ2-7	14	NA	NA	TGTGCCAGCAGCTTAATTACAGGGCGCTACGAGCAGTACTTC	CASSLITGRYEQYF
TRBV10-3	TRBJ1-5	13	NA	NA	TGTGCCATCACTAGGGACAGCAATCAGCCCCAGCATTTT	CAITRDSNQPQHF
TRBV29-1	TRBJ1-2	12	NA	few	TGCAGCGCCCTGGGGCAGAACGACGGCTACACCTTC	CSALGQNDGYTF
TRBV9	TRBJ2-1	13	NA	NA	TGTGCCAGCAGCGCGGCCCAATTAAATGAGCAGTTCTTC	CASSAAQLNEQFF
TRBV5-1	TRBJ2-1	14	NA	few	TGCGCCAGCAGCTTGAGACAGACTCCGAATGAGCAGTTCTTC	CASSLRQTPNEQFF
TRBV4-3	TRBJ1-2	14	NA	few	TGCGCCAGCAGCCAAGCTACGGTCGGGTATGGCTACACCTTC	CASSQATVGYGYTF
TRBV2	TRBJ2-3	14	NA	few	TGTGCCAGCAGTGACAGGTCTGGGACAGATACGCAGTATTTT	CASSDRSGTDTQYF
TRBV14	TRBJ2-3	13	NA	few	TGTGCCAGCAGCCCGGGACCCGAAGCCCGGCAGTATTTT	CASSPGPEARQYF
TRBV6-5	TRBJ2-3	12	NA	few	TGTGCCAGCAGTTCCAACACAGATACGCAGTATTTT	CASSSNTDTQYF
TRBV18	TRBJ2-5	10	NA	few	TGTGCCAGCTCAGCAGAGACCCAGTACTTC	CASSAETQYF
TRBV20-1	TRBJ2-3	10	NA	few	TGCAGTGCCAGGAGAGATACGCAGTATTTT	CSARRDTQYF
TRBV4-3	TRBJ1-5	18	NA	NA	TGCGCCAGCAGCCAAGTAGTCCCATCGTTGGGCAGTAATCAGCCCCAGCATTTT	CASSQVVPSLGSNQPQHF
TRBV30	TRBJ2-6	12	NA	few	TGTGCCTGGAGTTCTGGGGCCAACGTCCTGACTTTC	CAWSSGANVLTF
TRBV29-1	TRBJ2-5	12	TRBD1	NA	TGCAGCGTCCGACAGGGTGATGAGACCCAGTACTTC	CSVRQGDETQYF
TRBV9	TRBJ2-6	14	NA	NA	TGTGCCAGCAGCGCTTACTCTGGGGCCAACGTCCTGACTTTC	CASSAYSGANVLTF
TRBV2	TRBJ1-4	11	NA	NA	TGTGCCAGCACTGGCTCTGAAAAACTGTTTTTT	CASTGSEKLFF
TRBV7-2	TRBJ2-3	13	NA	NA	TGTGCCAGCAGCTCCTCACAGGGAGGTCTTCAGTATTTT	CASSSSQGGLQYF